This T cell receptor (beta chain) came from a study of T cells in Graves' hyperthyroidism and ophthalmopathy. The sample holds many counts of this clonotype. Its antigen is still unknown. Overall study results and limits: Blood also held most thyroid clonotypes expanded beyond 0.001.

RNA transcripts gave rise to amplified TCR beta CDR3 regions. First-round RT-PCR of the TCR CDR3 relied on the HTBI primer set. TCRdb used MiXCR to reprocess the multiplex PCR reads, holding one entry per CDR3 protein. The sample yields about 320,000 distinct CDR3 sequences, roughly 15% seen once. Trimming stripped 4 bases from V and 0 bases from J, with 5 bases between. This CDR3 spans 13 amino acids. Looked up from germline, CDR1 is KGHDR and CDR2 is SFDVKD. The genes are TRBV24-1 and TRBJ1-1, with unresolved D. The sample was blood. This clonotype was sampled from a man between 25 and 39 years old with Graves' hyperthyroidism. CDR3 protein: CATSDGLNTEAFF. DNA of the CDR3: TGTGCCACCAGTGACGGTCTGAACACTGAAGCTTTCTTT.